This passage covers 21 T cell receptor beta chains from one sample sequenced in a study of identical twins listed by TCRdb under 2016. Library generation was performed with 5' RACE. Sequenced on an Illumina HiSeq 2000. The public sequencing data were trimmed at Q25 with fastp and processed into clonotypes with MiXCR by TCRdb, which kept only in-frame beta chains. All rows with the same CDR3 protein become a single entry with the most common DNA and genes. Counted in this sample were about 530,000 distinct CDR3 sequences; around 15% of them appeared once. In total, the top ten clones hold roughly 0.46% of the sample. A further study also used this sample, focusing on yellow fever vaccine responses in identical twins.

The source material was CD4+ T cells sorted from blood. These receptors all come from a woman under 30 in good health.

This clonotype has only a few counts. This sequence joins TRBV5-1 and TRBJ2-7; 11 bases map to TRBD2. This CDR3 region has 15 residues. CDR1 is SGHRS and CDR2 is YFSETQ in the germline V gene. V dropped 6 bases and J dropped 4; count of bases not matched to a gene: 9. This chain's CDR3 is CASKPRTSGGYEQYF. The CDR3 region has the DNA TGCGCCAGCAAACCCCGAACTAGCGGGGGTTACGAGCAGTACTTC.

By share, this clonotype counts as medium-sized (0.01 to 0.1%). The genes are TRBV12-3 or TRBV12-4 and TRBJ1-5; maybe TRBD1 (6 bases). The CDR3 loop spans 16 amino acids. Trimming pared 2 bases from V and 1 base from J, leaving 12 bases between. The CDR3 here is CASSLWGRSSNQPQHF. DNA of the CDR3: TGTGCCAGCAGTTTATGGGGGCGATCGAGCAATCAGCCCCAGCATTTT.

This clonotype has at least ten counts. This chain uses TRBV12-3 or TRBV12-4 with TRBJ2-1, with a weak D call TRBD2 (5 bases). The CDR3 sequence is 14 residues long. V lost 7 bases and J 1 base, leaving 11 bases between the germline ends. CDR3 sequence (DNA): TGTGCCAGCACCTTTAGCGTTTCCTACAATGAGCAGTTCTTC. Its translation: CASTFSVSYNEQFF.

The chain employs TRBV28 and TRBJ2-1; D uncertain. Germline V lookup: CDR1 MDHEN, CDR2 SYDVKM. Trimming pared 6 bases from V and 6 bases from J, leaving 18 bases between. There are 15 residues in the CDR3. The CDR3 reads CASRPSISATNEQFF. In DNA, the CDR3 is TGTGCCAGCAGACCCTCGATTTCCGCGACCAATGAGCAGTTCTTC.

This clonotype was detected a few times. The chain uses TRBV3-1 and TRBJ2-2, with D tentatively TRBD2 (6 bases). The germline V gene encodes CDR1 LGHDT and CDR2 YNNKEL (reference sequence). The CDR3 runs to 15 residues. Deletions cut 4 bases from V and 6 bases from J, with 15 bases between. The CDR3 DNA reads as TGTGCCAGCAGCCGACGGAGGGGCGCCCCCGGGGAGCTGTTTTTT. Translating it yields CASSRRRGAPGELFF. The variable domain in full, completed from reference TRBV3-1 and TRBJ2-2, reads DTAVSQTPKYLVTQMGNDKSIKCEQNLGHDTMYWYKQDSKKFLKIMFSYNNKELIINETVPNRFSPKSPDKAHLNLHINSLELGDSAVYFCASSRRRGAPGELFFGEGSRLTVL.

This sequence joins TRBV12-3 or TRBV12-4 and TRBJ2-7, with 7 bases identical to TRBD1. The CDR3 length is 16 residues. The trim removed 6 bases at V and 2 bases at J, leaving 13 bases unmatched. In nucleotides, the CDR3 is TGTGCCAGCAGGCCAACCCTACAGGGGCATACCTACGAGCAGTACTTC. As protein: CASRPTLQGHTYEQYF.

The genes are TRBV6-1 and TRBJ2-2; either TRBD1 or TRBD2 may fit D (5 bases each). The CDR3 totals 15 residues. V was cut by 4 bases and J by 1 base, with 10 bases left in between. The germline V gene has CDR1 MNHNS and CDR2 SASEGT. CDR3 residues: CASSGRGVNTGELFF. CDR3 bases: TGTGCCAGCAGTGGAAGAGGGGTGAACACCGGGGAGCTGTTTTTT.

This clonotype was observed a handful of times. This chain links TRBV5-1 with TRBJ2-1; 7 nucleotides match TRBD1. CDR1 and CDR2 (germline): SGHRS, YFSETQ. V gave up 6 bases and J gave up 6 bases; unmatched junction bases: 12. This CDR3 comprises 15 residues. The CDR3 loop reads CASITGDPGGNEQFF. CDR3 sequence (DNA): TGCGCCAGCATTACCGGGGATCCAGGGGGCAATGAGCAGTTCTTC.

The chain couples TRBV11-2 to TRBJ2-1, with D hard to call. Between the trimmed V and J ends, which lost 1 base and 10 bases, there was a span of 11 bases. The CDR3 runs 13 residues. The germline CDR1 and CDR2 sequences are SGHAT and FQNNGV. Here the CDR3 DNA reads TGTGCCAGCAGCTTAGCTGGGGTCGGGGAGCAGTTCTTC. Amino acid sequence: CASSLAGVGEQFF.

This clonotype was recorded many times. The chain has TRBV12-3 or TRBV12-4 and TRBJ2-7; TRBD1 matches at 8 bases. The length of the CDR3 is 13 residues. CDR3 sequence reads: CASSPGTGYEQYV. CDR3 nucleotide sequence: TGCGCCAGCAGCCCCGGGACAGGTTACGAGCAGTACGTC.

The rearrangement uses TRBV11-2 and TRBJ2-1; D call uncertain. The CDR3 extends over 13 amino acids. Germline values: CDR1 SGHAT, CDR2 FQNNGV. The V and J ends lost 1 base and 6 bases respectively, with 7 bases between them. Here the CDR3 reads CASSLGQLNEQFF. The DNA of the CDR3 is TGTGCCAGCAGCTTAGGTCAACTCAATGAGCAGTTCTTC.

This chain links TRBV28 with TRBJ2-3, with 7 bases lining up with TRBD1. Germline V gene lookup returns CDR1 MDHEN and CDR2 SYDVKM. The CDR3 is 15 amino acids. With 10 bases clipped from V and 0 bases from J, the junction kept 10 bases outside the gene matches. CDR3 DNA sequence: TGTGCCACCTTACCCCACAGGGGTAGCACAGATACGCAGTATTTT. It codes for CATLPHRGSTDTQYF.

The J gene is TRBJ2-7, the V gene TRBV7-2; possibly TRBD1 for D (6 bases). V lost 3 bases and J lost 3, with 15 bases in between. CDR1 and CDR2 (germline): SGHTA, FQGNSA. This CDR3 is built from 15 residues. The CDR3 coding sequence is TGTGCCAGCAGCTTGGACACGACAGGCTTCTACGAGCAGTACGTC. Its protein is CASSLDTTGFYEQYV.

The rearrangement links TRBV10-3 to TRBJ2-7; 7 positions match TRBD2. The germline V gene encodes CDR1 ENHRY and CDR2 SYGVKD. The CDR3 sequence is 12 residues long. Losses at the gene ends were 8 bases for V and 4 bases for J; bases not matched to a gene: 5. This CDR3 reads CAIGGRGYEQYF. The DNA of the CDR3 is TGTGCCATCGGCGGGAGAGGATACGAGCAGTACTTC.

This clonotype appeared many times. The chain combines TRBV5-1 with TRBJ2-1, with D unclear. Trimming removed 5 bases from V and 4 bases from J, with 4 bases in between. The CDR3 consists of 11 residues. The germline CDR1 and CDR2 sequences are SGHRS and YFSETQ. The DNA for the CDR3 is TGCGCCAGCAGGTCATACAATGAGCAGTTCTTC. Translation gives CASRSYNEQFF.

V usage is TRBV6-1 and J usage is TRBJ2-3, with a possible D match to TRBD2 (6 bases). Trimming took 6 bases from V and 2 from J, leaving 15 bases between them. The length of the CDR3 is 15 residues. Germline values: CDR1 MNHNS, CDR2 SASEGT. The CDR3 nucleotides are TGTGCCAGCAGAACTAGCCCCTGGCCCACAGATACGCAGTATTTT. Its translation: CASRTSPWPTDTQYF.

The V call is TRBV5-1, the J call TRBJ2-1; tentatively, D is TRBD1 (6 bases). The CDR3 loop spans 14 amino acids. V shed 4 bases and J shed 7 bases, with 15 bases lying between them. The germline V gene has CDR1 SGHRS and CDR2 YFSETQ. The CDR3: CASSNGQNLNEQFF. The CDR3 nucleotides read TGCGCCAGCAGCAACGGACAGAATTTGAATGAGCAGTTCTTC.

This clonotype was detected only a few times. The V call is TRBV6-5, the J call TRBJ1-3, with D unclear. The germline V and J ends were trimmed by 0 bases and 2 bases, with 8 bases remaining between them. CDR1 and CDR2 (germline): MNHEY, SVGAGI. There are 15 residues in the CDR3. CDR3 nucleotides: TGTGCCAGCAGTTACTCGAGGACTGCTGGAAACACCATATATTTT. Amino acid sequence: CASSYSRTAGNTIYF.

The genes are TRBV11-3 and TRBJ2-1; 9 bases line up with TRBD1. Trimming removed 6 bases from V and 7 bases from J; junction bases left unmatched: 10. CDR1 is SGHNT and CDR2 is YENEEA in the germline V gene. The CDR3 consists of 15 residues. The CDR3 region is CASSTVGTGRNEQFF. Here the CDR3 DNA reads TGTGCCAGCAGTACCGTCGGGACAGGGAGGAATGAGCAGTTCTTC.

This clonotype was seen repeatedly, ten times or more. The V gene is TRBV6-6, the J gene TRBJ1-4; D gene ambiguous. V was clipped by 6 bases and J by 5 bases, with 7 bases between them. Germline CDR1 MNHNY, CDR2 SVGAGI (reference sequence). The CDR3 length is 12 residues. CDR3 DNA: TGTGCCAGCAGACGGAGCAATGAAAAACTGTTTTTT. This codes for CASRRSNEKLFF.

In its sample, this clonotype was seen once. V usage is TRBV5-5 and J usage is TRBJ2-1; possibly TRBD1 or TRBD2 for D (5 bases each). V was pared by 1 base and J by 9 bases, with 17 bases between. The CDR3 is made up of 15 amino acids. Germline V CDR1 and CDR2: SGHKS, YYEKEE (reference sequence). CDR3 region: CASSLRVGASGEQFF. Here the CDR3 DNA reads TGTGCCAGCAGCTTGAGGGTCGGGGCGAGTGGTGAGCAGTTCTTC.